This entry lists 26 T cell receptor beta chains sequenced from one sample in a study of control samples from healthy donors and cancer patients. Libraries were prepared by immunoSEQ multiplex PCR; TCRdb keeps only in-frame clonotypes and omits some of them. This sample has about 52,000 clones, with 95% found just once. The material sequenced was blood. These receptors came from a man aged 25-45 years in good health.

This clone was counted a single time. The genes are TRBV28 and TRBJ2-2; D perhaps matches TRBD1 (5 bases). The length of the CDR3 is 16 residues. The V end lost 6 bases, the J end lost 5 bases, and 19 bases lay between the germline ends. Per germline, CDR1 MDHEN and CDR2 SYDVKM. CDR3 sequence: CASRPPRAELTGELFF. The CDR3 DNA sequence: TGTGCCAGCAGGCCACCCAGGGCGGAGTTGACCGGGGAGCTGTTTTTT.

The chain is built from TRBV12-5 and TRBJ2-1; perhaps TRBD2 as D (5 bases). Per the germline V gene, CDR1 is LGHNT and CDR2 is FRNRAP. The CDR3 length is 15 residues. Trimming removed 6 bases at V and 0 bases at J, with 12 bases between. CDR3 residues: CASGLGVSSYNEQFF. For the CDR3, the DNA is TGTGCTAGTGGCCTGGGAGTGAGCTCCTACAATGAGCAGTTCTTC.

This chain uses TRBV2 with TRBJ2-7, with TRBD1 identical over 9 bases. CDR3 length: 14 amino acids. The germline V gene has CDR1 SNHLY and CDR2 FYNNEI. The V and J ends lost 6 bases and 6 bases, in that order; junction bases with no gene match: 9. In DNA, the CDR3 is TGTGCCAGCAGGCCGGGACAGGGAGTGACCGAGCAGTACTTC. Protein product: CASRPGQGVTEQYF.

The V gene is TRBV19, the J gene TRBJ1-5, with 9 nucleotides matching TRBD1. Germline assignment: CDR1 LNHDA and CDR2 SQIVND (reference sequence). The CDR3 is 14 amino acids. Trimming removed 8 bases from V and 5 bases from J; junction bases left unmatched: 7. As DNA, the CDR3 is TGTGCCAGTTCCTCACAGGGGGCTTATCAGCCCCAGCATTTT. Translated: CASSSQGAYQPQHF.

The gene calls are TRBV6-5 and TRBJ1-6; D is possibly TRBD1 (5 bases). This CDR3 is built from 15 residues. V lost 5 bases to trimming and J lost 6 bases, with 14 bases between them. Germline loops: CDR1 MNHEY, CDR2 SVGAGI. CDR3 region: CASSTSPGVNSPLHF. In nucleotides, the CDR3 is TGTGCCAGCAGTACCAGTCCGGGGGTTAATTCACCCCTCCACTTT.

The chain joins TRBV27 to TRBJ2-5; 10 bases fit TRBD2. The CDR3 runs to 15 residues. V lost 5 bases to trimming and J lost 1 base; unmatched junction nucleotides: 4. Germline loops: CDR1 MNHEY, CDR2 SMNVEV (reference sequence). The DNA for the CDR3 is TGTGCCAGCAGTGAAGGGACTAGCGCCCAAGAGACCCAGTACTTC. This sequence encodes CASSEGTSAQETQYF.

The rearrangement uses TRBV7-9 and TRBJ2-2; 10 bases line up with TRBD1. J gave up 6 bases and V 4 bases, and 5 bases lay outside the gene matches. This CDR3 has 15 amino acids. From germline, CDR1 is SEHNR and CDR2 FQNEAQ (reference sequence). CDR3 amino acids: CASSSRTGGSGELFF. For the CDR3, the DNA is TGTGCCAGCAGCTCACGGACAGGGGGATCCGGGGAGCTGTTTTTT.

In DNA, the CDR3 is TGTGCCAGCGGCTTACGAACAGGGGCGGGAAAACTGTTTTTT. Translation gives CASGLRTGAGKLFF. This chain joins TRBV27 and TRBJ1-4; TRBD1 aligns across 7 bases. CDR3 size: 14 residues. The germline V gene has CDR1 MNHEY and CDR2 SMNVEV (reference sequence). V shed 8 bases, J shed 10 bases, and the junction held 13 bases outside the gene matches.

The V gene is TRBV9, the J gene TRBJ2-5; TRBD1 matches at 7 bases. The junction had 5 bases not matched to a gene; V was cut back by 1 base and J by 5 bases. The CDR3 loop spans 14 amino acids. Germline-derived CDR1 and CDR2 are SGDLS and YYNGEE. The CDR3 sequence is CASSVPTGDETQYF. The CDR3 nucleotides read TGTGCCAGCAGCGTACCAACAGGGGACGAGACCCAGTACTTC.

The genes are TRBV11-2 and TRBJ2-2, with a possible D match to TRBD1 (5 bases). Trimming removed 0 bases at V and 4 bases at J, with 12 bases between. There are 16 residues in the CDR3. Germline-derived CDR1 and CDR2 are SGHAT and FQNNGV. The CDR3 nucleotides are TGTGCCAGCAGCTTAGATGGCCAGGGTGGCACCGGGGAGCTGTTTTTT. Translated: CASSLDGQGGTGELFF.

This chain links TRBV5-4 with TRBJ1-2; the match to TRBD1 covers 8 bases. The trim removed 4 bases at V and 2 bases at J, leaving 4 bases unmatched. The germline CDR1 and CDR2 sequences are SGHNT and YYREEE (reference sequence). The CDR3 contains 14 residues. The chain's CDR3 is CASSVGQENYGYTF. The CDR3 DNA reads as TGTGCCAGCAGCGTGGGACAGGAGAACTATGGCTACACCTTC.

This chain joins TRBV4-1 and TRBJ1-5, with 7 positions matching TRBD1. Germline loops: CDR1 MGHRA, CDR2 YSYEKL. The trim removed 0 bases at V and 2 bases at J, leaving 4 bases unmatched. This CDR3 has 16 residues. The CDR3 region has the DNA TGCGCCAGCAGCCAAGATCATGGACAGGGCAATCAGCCCCAGCATTTT. It encodes CASSQDHGQGNQPQHF.

V usage is TRBV9 and J usage is TRBJ2-5; 8 bases align to TRBD1. Trimming removed 0 bases from V and 5 bases from J; junction bases left unmatched: 9. The CDR3 is 16 amino acids. The V gene's germline CDR1 is SGDLS and CDR2 YYNGEE. In DNA, the CDR3 is TGTGCCAGCAGCGTAGGCCCCAGGACAGGGTCGGAGACCCAGTACTTC. Translated: CASSVGPRTGSETQYF.

DNA for the CDR3: TGTGCCAGCAGCTTAGCGGGGGCGCGTGGTCAGCCCCAGCATTTT. Protein sequence: CASSLAGARGQPQHF. This rearrangement joins TRBV7-6 to TRBJ1-5, with D perhaps matching TRBD1 (6 bases). This CDR3 contains 15 residues. Germline V gene sequence: CDR1 SGHVS, CDR2 FNYEAQ. V lost 0 bases and J lost 6, with 12 bases in between.

The rearrangement joins TRBV28 to TRBJ2-1, with 14 bases lining up with TRBD2. The CDR3 length is 21 residues. CDR1 MDHEN and CDR2 SYDVKM come from the germline V gene. J lost 4 bases, V lost 2 bases, and 16 bases had no gene match. The CDR3 DNA sequence: TGTGCCAGCAGTTTAGCATCCGGGACTAGCGGGAGTGTTATGTTATACAATGAGCAGTTCTTC. Protein product: CASSLASGTSGSVMLYNEQFF.

The chain links TRBV29-1 to TRBJ1-4; no clear D gene. CDR1 is SQVTM, CDR2 ANQGSEA, per germline. Trimming shortened V by 5 bases and J by 8 bases, and 12 bases separated the two germline ends. The CDR3 loop spans 12 amino acids. As DNA, the CDR3 is TGCAGCGTTCGCCAGACGGACGAAAAACTGTTTTTT. It specifies CSVRQTDEKLFF.

The chain links TRBV30 to TRBJ2-1; D gene ambiguous. Germline values: CDR1 GTSNPN, CDR2 SVGIG (reference sequence). This CDR3 region has 16 residues. V lost 0 bases to trimming and J lost 3 bases, with 15 bases between them. CDR3 coding DNA: TGTGCCTGGAGTGTCCTCGCCCAGGAAATCTACAATGAGCAGTTCTTC. Its protein product is CAWSVLAQEIYNEQFF.

The genes are TRBV10-3 and TRBJ1-5; D is ambiguous. V lost 1 base and J 3 bases, leaving 4 bases between the germline ends. Looked up from germline, CDR1 is ENHRY and CDR2 is SYGVKD. This CDR3 has 13 amino acids. The CDR3 here is CAISEYNNQPQHF. The CDR3 nucleotides read TGTGCCATCAGTGAGTATAACAATCAGCCCCAGCATTTT.

This sequence joins TRBV15 and TRBJ1-1; 10 bases align to TRBD1. Germline loops: CDR1 LNHNV, CDR2 YYDKDF (reference sequence). J lost 4 bases, V lost 3 bases, and 2 bases had no gene match. The CDR3 has 14 residues. DNA for the CDR3: TGTGCCACCAGCAGGACAGGGGGCCTCACTGAAGCTTTCTTT. Translation gives CATSRTGGLTEAFF. Looking up the rest from reference TRBV15 and TRBJ1-1 gives the full variable domain: DAMVIQNPRYQVTQFGKPVTLSCSQTLNHNVMYWYQQKSSQAPKLLFHYYDKDFNNEADTPDNFQSRRPNTSFCFLDIRSPGLGDTAMYLCATSRTGGLTEAFFGQGTRLTVV.

The chain links TRBV7-2 to TRBJ2-7; 11 bases map to TRBD2. The CDR3 contains 16 residues. CDR1 SGHTA and CDR2 FQGNSA come from the germline V gene. J lost 7 bases, V lost 6 bases, and 14 bases had no gene match. The CDR3 DNA reads TGTGCCAGCAGTTCCCAACCGGGACTAGCGGCCTTTGAGCAGTACTTC. This sequence encodes CASSSQPGLAAFEQYF.

The chain couples TRBV19 to TRBJ1-5; perhaps TRBD1 as D (6 bases). The germline V gene has CDR1 LNHDA and CDR2 SQIVND (reference sequence). The CDR3 sequence is 15 residues long. Trimming took off 5 bases at V and 4 bases at J, with 15 bases between the two ends. This CDR3 reads CASSHQGTGNQPQHF. The DNA for the CDR3 is TGTGCCAGTAGTCACCAGGGGACGGGTAATCAGCCCCAGCATTTT.

The rearrangement joins TRBV2 to TRBJ2-5; possibly TRBD1 for D (6 bases). The germline V and J ends were trimmed by 6 bases and 0 bases, with 11 bases remaining between them. The V gene's germline CDR1 is SNHLY and CDR2 FYNNEI. This CDR3 spans 14 amino acids. The CDR3 here is CASSAGQYQETQYF. The CDR3 bases are TGTGCCAGCAGCGCAGGACAGTACCAAGAGACCCAGTACTTC.

The chain couples TRBV18 to TRBJ2-3, with 9 bases identical to TRBD2. There are 17 residues in the CDR3. The V segment lost 3 bases and the J segment 3 bases; nucleotides outside the gene matches: 10. Germline loops: CDR1 KGHSH, CDR2 LQKENI. This CDR3 reads CASSPTASGKVTDTQYF. CDR3 DNA sequence: TGTGCCAGCTCACCTACGGCTAGCGGGAAGGTTACAGATACGCAGTATTTT. The full variable domain, completed using reference TRBV18 and TRBJ2-3, is NAGVMQNPRHLVRRRGQEARLRCSPMKGHSHVYWYRQLPEEGLKFMVYLQKENIIDESGMPKERFSAEFPKEGPSILRIQQVVRGDSAAYFCASSPTASGKVTDTQYFGPGTRLTVL.

This clone was detected only once. The rearrangement uses TRBV27 and TRBJ2-7; a weak D match, TRBD2 (5 bases). In germline, CDR1 is MNHEY, CDR2 SMNVEV (reference sequence). This CDR3 is built from 15 residues. Trimming shortened V by 6 bases and J by 1 base, and 16 bases separated the two germline ends. As DNA, the CDR3 is TGTGCCAGCAGCCCTCGAGGGATTGGGTCCTACGAGCAGTACTTC. Translating it yields CASSPRGIGSYEQYF.

This clone has only a few counts. V gene TRBV6-5 combines with J gene TRBJ2-1; 9 bases agree with TRBD1. Unmatched junction bases numbered 11, after V lost 10 bases and J lost 4 bases. The germline V gene has CDR1 MNHEY and CDR2 SVGAGI. The CDR3 is made up of 15 amino acids. The CDR3 DNA is TGTGCCACCGAAACCGGGACAGGGACGTACAATGAGCAGTTCTTC. This codes for CATETGTGTYNEQFF.

The J gene is TRBJ1-1, the V gene TRBV9; D gene unclear. The CDR3 is made up of 15 amino acids. The V end lost 4 bases, the J end lost 1 base, and 14 bases lay between the germline ends. CDR1 and CDR2 (germline): SGDLS, YYNGEE. Here the CDR3 reads CASSNEQVPNTEAFF. CDR3 bases: TGTGCCAGCAGCAATGAGCAGGTTCCGAACACTGAAGCTTTCTTT.